This T cell receptor (beta chain) was captured in a study of blood T cell repertoires in COVID-19. The CDR3 has 16 amino acids. J lost 4 bases, V lost 4 bases, and 8 bases had no gene match. Germline V gene lookup returns CDR1 SGHDN and CDR2 FVKESK. TCRdb's copy holds only in-frame clones and misses some; the assay was immunoSEQ multiplex PCR. The sample includes 250,000 to 350,000 clones, over 75% of them seen just once. The TCR originated in a woman aged 18 to 35 who had recovered from COVID-19. Sequencing was performed on PBMCs or T cells enriched from blood (not recorded which). The chain links TRBV14 to TRBJ2-5; 11 nucleotides match TRBD1. This CDR3 reads CASSLLPGQGAETQYF. The CDR3 DNA is TGTGCCAGCAGCCTCCTACCAGGACAGGGGGCAGAGACCCAGTACTTC.